These 5 T cell receptor beta chains came from one sample sequenced in a study of response to subunit inactivated influenza vaccine. Each CDR3 protein gets one entry after TCRdb re-called the RT-PCR reads with MiXCR. Of about 700,000 distinct CDR3 sequences detected, about 14% appear once; the ten largest clones hold around 6.5%. Sample: PBMCs from blood, taken 14 to 15 days before vaccination. These receptors originate from a man aged 50-60 years who received an inactivated influenza vaccine.

Here the CDR3 DNA reads TGCGCCAGCAGCCCCTTAGCGGAGACCTACAATGAGCAGTTCTTC. This translates into CASSPLAETYNEQFF. V and J are TRBV5-1 and TRBJ2-1; D is possibly TRBD2 (6 bases). The CDR3 spans 15 residues. Germline V gene sequence: CDR1 SGHRS, CDR2 YFSETQ. The V end was cut by 4 bases, the J end by 2 bases, with 13 bases between. The full variable domain, its missing parts supplied by reference TRBV5-1 and TRBJ2-1, is KAGVTQTPRYLIKTRGQQVTLSCSPISGHRSVSWYQQTPGQGLQFLFEYFSETQRNKGNFPGRFSGRQFSNSRSEMNVSTLELGDSALYLCASSPLAETYNEQFFGPGTRLTVL.

In its sample, this clonotype was seen a few times. This chain connects TRBV20-1 to TRBJ2-1, with 10 bases that match TRBD2. Germline CDR1 DFQATT, CDR2 SNEGSKA (reference sequence). This CDR3 region has 14 residues. J was trimmed by 5 bases and V by 4 bases; bases with no gene match: 5. CDR3 sequence: CSANGLADDNEQFF. In DNA, the CDR3 is TGCAGTGCTAATGGACTAGCGGACGACAATGAGCAGTTCTTC.

The chain combines TRBV15 with TRBJ2-2, with 14 bases fitting TRBD2. The CDR3 has 17 amino acids. Germline CDR1 LNHNV, CDR2 YYDKDF (reference sequence). V lost 1 base, J lost 6 bases, and 4 bases stayed unmatched. The CDR3 protein is CATSRGGTSGSSGELFF. The CDR3 DNA reads TGTGCCACCAGCAGAGGAGGGACTAGCGGGAGTTCCGGGGAGCTGTTTTTT.

CDR3 nucleotide sequence: TGTGCCAGCAGCCAATCAGGGAACGAGGTTGAAGCTTTCTTT. Protein sequence: CASSQSGNEVEAFF. This rearrangement joins TRBV7-9 to TRBJ1-1; D is perhaps TRBD1 (5 bases). V lost 5 bases and J 7 bases, leaving 17 bases between the germline ends. The germline V gene encodes CDR1 SEHNR and CDR2 FQNEAQ (reference sequence). The CDR3 runs to 14 residues.

The rearrangement links TRBV11-2 to TRBJ2-2, with 7 bases aligning to TRBD1. This CDR3 is 15 amino acids long. CDR1 is SGHAT, CDR2 FQNNGV, per germline. V shed 0 bases and J 6 bases; nucleotides not matched to a gene: 4. The chain's CDR3 is CASSLEYRGSGELFF. The DNA of the CDR3 is TGTGCCAGCAGCTTAGAGTACAGGGGCTCCGGGGAGCTGTTTTTT.